The 12 T cell receptor beta chains below were found in one sample sequenced in a study of early T cells in non-severe SARS-CoV-2 infection. Each CDR3 protein is one row after TCRdb ran MiXCR on the 5' RACE reads. This sample carries 65,000 to 90,000 distinct CDR3 sequences, around 12% of them seen once, and the ten largest clones take approximately 4.9%. The sequencing sample was made of whole blood. These receptors all stem from an adult who was a healthcare worker with PCR-confirmed SARS-CoV-2 infection or an uninfected control (not recorded which).

This clonotype occurred many times. The chain links TRBV29-1 to TRBJ1-2; D not certain. V was pared by 6 bases and J by 0 bases, with 5 bases between. The CDR3 loop spans 11 amino acids. CDR1 SQVTM and CDR2 ANQGSEA come from the germline V gene. Here the CDR3 DNA reads TGCAGCGTAGTAGCTAACTATGGCTACACCTTC. This translates into CSVVANYGYTF.

There are many counts of this clonotype. The genes are TRBV12-3 or TRBV12-4 and TRBJ2-2; D might be TRBD1 or TRBD2, each matching 5 bases. The germline V and J ends were trimmed by 5 bases and 9 bases, with 10 bases remaining between them. The CDR3 is 12 residues long. This CDR3 is CASSLGTRELFF. The CDR3 nucleotides read TGTGCCAGCAGTCTCGGGACCCGGGAGCTGTTTTTT.

The sample holds many counts of this clonotype. The V gene is TRBV2, the J gene TRBJ2-7; 10 nucleotides line up with TRBD1. The V gene's germline CDR1 is SNHLY and CDR2 FYNNEI. The CDR3 totals 14 residues. J was trimmed by 7 bases and V by 6 bases; bases with no gene match: 9. The chain's CDR3 is CASSPRQGAFEQYF. The CDR3 DNA follows: TGTGCCAGCAGCCCCAGACAGGGGGCCTTTGAGCAGTACTTC.

This clonotype was counted at least ten times. The rearrangement joins TRBV5-1 to TRBJ2-5; D not certain. V gave up 4 bases and J gave up 3 bases, with 4 bases separating them. In germline, CDR1 is SGHRS, CDR2 YFSETQ. This CDR3 is 11 amino acids long. The CDR3 region is CASSVEETQYF. As DNA, the CDR3 is TGCGCCAGCAGCGTAGAAGAGACCCAGTACTTC.

The genes are TRBV19 and TRBJ2-1; 8 nucleotides align to TRBD2. V dropped 7 bases and J dropped 7; count of bases not matched to a gene: 12. The CDR3 is made up of 15 amino acids. The V gene's germline CDR1 is LNHDA and CDR2 SQIVND (reference sequence). CDR3 nucleotides: TGTGCCAGTACCTCAGCGGGAGCTCCGAGGAATGAGCAGTTCTTC. Its protein product is CASTSAGAPRNEQFF.

This clonotype has more than one count but fewer than ten. The rearrangement links TRBV5-1 to TRBJ2-1, with 8 nucleotides matching TRBD2. This CDR3 has 14 amino acids. With V trimmed by 1 base and J by 9 bases, 6 bases remained unmatched. CDR1 and CDR2 from the germline V gene are SGHRS and YFSETQ. The DNA of the CDR3 is TGCGCCAGCAGCTTGTTTGCGGGGGGCTCTGAGCAGTTCTTC. Protein product: CASSLFAGGSEQFF. The full variable domain, in which reference TRBV5-1 and TRBJ2-1 provide the parts outside the CDR3, is KAGVTQTPRYLIKTRGQQVTLSCSPISGHRSVSWYQQTPGQGLQFLFEYFSETQRNKGNFPGRFSGRQFSNSRSEMNVSTLELGDSALYLCASSLFAGGSEQFFGPGTRLTVL.

The table lists this clonotype with a few counts. One junction end does not reproduce the germline sequence, and a read error may be involved. The genes are TRBV4-2 and TRBJ2-7, with 9 positions matching TRBD1. CDR3 length equals 14 residues. From germline, CDR1 is LGHNA and CDR2 YNFKEQ. CDR3 loop: CASSKDRGAYEQYF. The CDR3 DNA sequence: TGTGCCAGCAGCAAAGACAGGGGGGCCTACGAGCAGTACTTC.

This clonotype has ten or more counts. The chain is built from TRBV28 and TRBJ1-5, with 10 nucleotides matching TRBD1. This CDR3 has 14 residues. J lost 7 bases, V lost 5 bases, and 5 bases had no gene match. The germline V gene has CDR1 MDHEN and CDR2 SYDVKM. The CDR3 DNA reads TGTGCCAGCAGTCAACGGACAGGGGGGCAGCCCCAGCATTTT. Its translation: CASSQRTGGQPQHF.

The chain carries TRBV6-2 or TRBV6-3 and TRBJ1-5; D gene unclear. V was trimmed by 8 bases and J by 4 bases, leaving 9 bases between them. This CDR3 is 12 amino acids long. From germline, CDR1 is MNHEY and CDR2 SVGEGT. The CDR3 reads CASGNGNQPQHF. DNA for the CDR3: TGTGCCAGCGGGAATGGGAATCAGCCCCAGCATTTT.

J is TRBJ2-1 and V is TRBV7-3; D may be TRBD2 (6 bases). CDR3 length: 12 residues. V lost 8 bases and J 6 bases, leaving 11 bases between the germline ends. Germline loops: CDR1 SGHTA, CDR2 FQGTGA. The CDR3 loop is CASSGGFNEQFF. CDR3 nucleotides: TGTGCCAGCTCTGGGGGGTTCAATGAGCAGTTCTTC.

This clonotype has only a few counts. V and J are TRBV7-8 and TRBJ2-2; no clear D. V dropped 4 bases and J dropped 1 base, with 7 bases sitting between them. Germline V gives CDR1 SGHVS, CDR2 FQNEAQ. The CDR3 contains 14 residues. The CDR3 protein is CASSSDGNTGELFF. CDR3 sequence (DNA): TGTGCCAGCAGCTCGGACGGGAACACCGGGGAGCTGTTTTTT.

This clonotype was detected ten times or more. The chain employs TRBV19 and TRBJ2-7; D tentatively fits TRBD1 or TRBD2 (5 bases each). CDR1 and CDR2 (germline): LNHDA, SQIVND (reference sequence). Trimming took off 8 bases at V and 3 bases at J, with 11 bases between the two ends. The CDR3 length is 12 residues. The CDR3: CASGDLHYEQYF. The CDR3 nucleotides read TGTGCCAGTGGGGACCTCCACTACGAGCAGTACTTC. Looking up the rest from reference TRBV19 and TRBJ2-7 gives the full variable domain: DGGITQSPKYLFRKEGQNVTLSCEQNLNHDAMYWYRQDPGQGLRLIYYSQIVNDFQKGDIAEGYSVSREKKESFPLTVTSAQKNPTAFYLCASGDLHYEQYFGPGTRLTVT.